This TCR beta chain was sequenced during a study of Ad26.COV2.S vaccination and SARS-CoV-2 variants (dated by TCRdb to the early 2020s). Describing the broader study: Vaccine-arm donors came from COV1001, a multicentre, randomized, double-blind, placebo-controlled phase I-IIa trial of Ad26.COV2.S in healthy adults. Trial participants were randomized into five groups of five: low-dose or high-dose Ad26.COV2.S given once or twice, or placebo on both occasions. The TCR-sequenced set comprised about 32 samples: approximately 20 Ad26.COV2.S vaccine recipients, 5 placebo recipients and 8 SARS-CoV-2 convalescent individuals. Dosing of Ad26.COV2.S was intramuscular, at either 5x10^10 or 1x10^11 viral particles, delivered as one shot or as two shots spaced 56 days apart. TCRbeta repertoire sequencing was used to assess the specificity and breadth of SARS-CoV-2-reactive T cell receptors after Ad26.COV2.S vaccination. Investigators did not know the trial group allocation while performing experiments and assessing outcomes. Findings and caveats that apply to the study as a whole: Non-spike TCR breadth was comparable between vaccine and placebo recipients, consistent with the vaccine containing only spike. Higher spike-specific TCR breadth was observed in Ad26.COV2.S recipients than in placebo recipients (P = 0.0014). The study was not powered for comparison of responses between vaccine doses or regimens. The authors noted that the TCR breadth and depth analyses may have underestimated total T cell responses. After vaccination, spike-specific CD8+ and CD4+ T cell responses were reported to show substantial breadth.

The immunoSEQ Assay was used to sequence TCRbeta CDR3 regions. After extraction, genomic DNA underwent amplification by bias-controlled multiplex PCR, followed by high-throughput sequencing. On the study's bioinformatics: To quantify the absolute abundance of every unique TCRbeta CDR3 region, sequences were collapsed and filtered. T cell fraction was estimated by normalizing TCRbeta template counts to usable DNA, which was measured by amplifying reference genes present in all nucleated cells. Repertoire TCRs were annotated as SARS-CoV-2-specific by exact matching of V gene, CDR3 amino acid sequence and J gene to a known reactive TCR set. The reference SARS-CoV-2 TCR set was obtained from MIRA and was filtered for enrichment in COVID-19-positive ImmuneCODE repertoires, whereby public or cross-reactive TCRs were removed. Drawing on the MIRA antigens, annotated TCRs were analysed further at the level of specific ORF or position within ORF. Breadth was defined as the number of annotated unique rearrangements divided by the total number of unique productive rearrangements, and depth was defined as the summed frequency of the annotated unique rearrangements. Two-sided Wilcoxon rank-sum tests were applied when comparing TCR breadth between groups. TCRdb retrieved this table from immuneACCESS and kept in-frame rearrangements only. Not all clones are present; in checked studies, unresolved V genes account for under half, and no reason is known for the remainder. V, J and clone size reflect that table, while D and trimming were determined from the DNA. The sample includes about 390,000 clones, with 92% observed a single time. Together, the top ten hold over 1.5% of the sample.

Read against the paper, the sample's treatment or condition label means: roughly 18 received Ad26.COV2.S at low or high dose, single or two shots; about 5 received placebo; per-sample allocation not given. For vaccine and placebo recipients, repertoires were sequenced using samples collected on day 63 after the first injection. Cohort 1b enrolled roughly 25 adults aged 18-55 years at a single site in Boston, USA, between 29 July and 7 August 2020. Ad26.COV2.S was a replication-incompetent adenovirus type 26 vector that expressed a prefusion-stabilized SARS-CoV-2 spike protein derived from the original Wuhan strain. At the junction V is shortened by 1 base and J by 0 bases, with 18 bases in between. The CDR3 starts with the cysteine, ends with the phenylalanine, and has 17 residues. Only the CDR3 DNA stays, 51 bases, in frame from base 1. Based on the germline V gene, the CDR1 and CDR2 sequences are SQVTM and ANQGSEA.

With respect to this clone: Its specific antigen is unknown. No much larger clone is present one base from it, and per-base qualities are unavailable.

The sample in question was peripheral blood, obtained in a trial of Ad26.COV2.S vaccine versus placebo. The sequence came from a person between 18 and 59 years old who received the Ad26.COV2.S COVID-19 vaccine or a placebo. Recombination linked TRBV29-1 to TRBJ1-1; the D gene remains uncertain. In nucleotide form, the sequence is TGCAGCGTTGAAGTCTACCGTCTTCCTCAGATGAACACTGAAGCTTTCTTT. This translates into CSVEVYRLPQMNTEAFF.